These 22 T cell receptor beta chains were all obtained from the same sample, sequenced in a study of human T cells and chemical hapten exposure. TCRdb reprocessed the RACE reads with MiXCR, giving one entry per CDR3 protein. The table has 50,000 or so distinct CDR3 sequences, approximately 9.9% seen once. Noted time point: patch test 3, about 24 weeks after DPC sensitization. Treatment meaning: therapeutic diphenylcyclopropenone sensitization with weekly scalp DPC. The sequencing used whole blood, collected in connection with sensitization to the hapten diphenylcyclopropenone (DPC). The receptors originated from a middle-aged woman with alopecia areata. Some clones in this sample may be carry-over from other donors' samples.

This clonotype was picked up many times. This chain connects TRBV18 to TRBJ2-7, with D hard to call. CDR1 is KGHSH, CDR2 LQKENI, per germline. The CDR3 is 12 amino acids. V dropped 5 bases and J dropped 0 bases, with 5 bases sitting between them. Here the CDR3 DNA reads TGTGCCAGCTCATCGAGCTCCTACGAGCAGTACTTC. Translated: CASSSSSYEQYF.

In this sample, this clonotype turned up many times. The gene calls are TRBV10-3 and TRBJ2-5; D gene unclear. The CDR3 sequence is 17 residues long. V dropped 3 bases and J dropped 2 bases, with 19 bases sitting between them. Germline V CDR1 and CDR2: ENHRY, SYGVKD. This chain's CDR3 is CAISDPDDGSFQETQYF. In nucleotides, the CDR3 is TGTGCCATCAGTGACCCAGACGATGGTAGCTTTCAAGAGACCCAGTACTTC.

This clonotype was detected many times. This chain uses TRBV20-1 with TRBJ1-1; D unclear. The germline V gene has CDR1 DFQATT and CDR2 SNEGSKA (reference sequence). Between the trimmed V and J ends, which lost 7 bases and 0 bases, there was a span of 6 bases. There are 11 residues in the CDR3. CDR3 sequence reads: CSGLLNTEAFF. CDR3 nucleotides: TGCAGTGGGCTCCTGAACACTGAAGCTTTCTTT.

This clonotype was counted only a few times. The genes are TRBV28 and TRBJ2-5; TRBD2 agrees at 9 bases. Germline V gene sequence: CDR1 MDHEN, CDR2 SYDVKM. After removal of 2 bases from V and 4 bases from J, the junction contained 5 bases not matched to a gene. There are 15 residues in the CDR3. CDR3 residues: CASSLGGGASETQYF. Here the CDR3 DNA reads TGTGCCAGCAGTTTAGGCGGGGGGGCCTCAGAGACCCAGTACTTC. Supplemented by reference TRBV28 and TRBJ2-5, the full variable domain reads DVKVTQSSRYLVKRTGEKVFLECVQDMDHENMFWYRQDPGLGLRLIYFSYDVKMKEKGDIPEGYSVSREKKERFSLILESASTNQTSMYLCASSLGGGASETQYFGPGTRLLVL.

This clonotype was seen only a few times. This rearrangement joins TRBV20-1 to TRBJ2-7; maybe TRBD2 (6 bases). Germline assignment: CDR1 DFQATT and CDR2 SNEGSKA (reference sequence). This CDR3 contains 15 residues. V lost 3 bases, J lost 2 bases, and 17 bases lay in between. Here the CDR3 DNA reads TGCAGTGCTAGTTGGATAGCGGACGGACCCTACGAGCAGTACTTC. It translates to CSASWIADGPYEQYF.

This clonotype appeared a few times. The V gene is TRBV29-1, the J gene TRBJ2-5, with D tentatively TRBD2 (6 bases). CDR1 is SQVTM, CDR2 ANQGSEA, per germline. The CDR3 has 13 residues. V gave up 6 bases and J gave up 2 bases, with 13 bases separating them. The CDR3 region has the DNA TGCAGCGTCGGACGGGGGAGACAAGAGACCCAGTACTTC. Its translation is CSVGRGRQETQYF.

The sample holds a few counts of this clonotype. The V call is TRBV5-5, the J call TRBJ1-4; D is unresolved. Germline V gene lookup returns CDR1 SGHKS and CDR2 YYEKEE (reference sequence). This CDR3 has 14 amino acids. Trimming stripped 4 bases from V and 6 bases from J, with 13 bases between. This CDR3 reads CASSLGPVDEKLFF. The CDR3 DNA reads TGTGCCAGCAGCCTGGGTCCCGTGGATGAAAAACTGTTTTTT.

The table lists this clonotype with many counts. This rearrangement joins TRBV10-3 to TRBJ1-1; D unresolved. From germline, CDR1 is ENHRY and CDR2 SYGVKD. Trimming removed 4 bases from V and 3 bases from J, with 15 bases in between. The CDR3 is 15 residues long. CDR3 loop: CAISGMLGDDTEAFF. In nucleotides, the CDR3 is TGTGCCATCAGTGGCATGCTAGGTGACGACACTGAAGCTTTCTTT.

This clonotype occurred a few times. The V and J genes are TRBV2 and TRBJ1-5; D gene unclear. The V end was cut by 3 bases, the J end by 7 bases, with 16 bases between. Per the germline V gene, CDR1 is SNHLY and CDR2 is FYNNEI. This CDR3 comprises 15 residues. The CDR3 region has the DNA TGTGCCAGCAGTGACACGTGGGGAGTTGGACAGCCCCAGCATTTT. It translates to CASSDTWGVGQPQHF.

This clonotype was observed a handful of times. The chain recombines TRBV29-1 with TRBJ1-4; possible D gene TRBD1, 5 bases. The CDR3 is 14 amino acids. V gave up 4 bases and J gave up 3 bases, with 12 bases separating them. CDR1 is SQVTM and CDR2 is ANQGSEA in the germline V gene. The CDR3 sequence: CSVVILGANEKLFF. CDR3 sequence (DNA): TGCAGCGTTGTCATTTTGGGGGCTAATGAAAAACTGTTTTTT.

This chain joins TRBV6-4 and TRBJ2-3, with D tentatively TRBD2 (6 bases). Trimming shortened V by 0 bases and J by 3 bases, and 10 bases separated the two germline ends. Germline loops: CDR1 MRHNA, CDR2 SNTAGT. The CDR3 is 15 residues long. This chain's CDR3 is CASSDSGRGTDTQYF. The CDR3 DNA reads TGTGCCAGCAGTGACTCTGGGCGGGGTACAGATACGCAGTATTTT.

This sequence joins TRBV5-3 and TRBJ1-1; D remains ambiguous. TRBV5-3 is annotated as an ORF whose role is uncertain. CDR3 length equals 15 residues. The V end was cut by 7 bases, the J end by 3 bases, with 19 bases between. In DNA form, the CDR3 reads TGTGCCAGACCCTATAACCGGGAGCTCGACACTGAAGCTTTCTTT. It yields the protein CARPYNRELDTEAFF.

This clonotype was seen a handful of times. V and J are TRBV7-9 and TRBJ1-1; TRBD1 matches at 7 bases. Germline values: CDR1 SEHNR, CDR2 FQNEAQ (reference sequence). The trim removed 5 bases at V and 10 bases at J, leaving 4 bases unmatched. The CDR3 extends over 11 amino acids. CDR3 bases: TGTGCCAGCAGCGCCGACAGGGTAGCTTTCTTT. Its translation is CASSADRVAFF.

This clonotype was detected only a few times. V and J are TRBV19 and TRBJ1-6, with TRBD1 identical over 9 bases. The V segment lost 10 bases and the J segment 9 bases; nucleotides outside the gene matches: 25. Germline CDR1 LNHDA, CDR2 SQIVND (reference sequence). The CDR3 is 19 amino acids. The CDR3 nucleotides read TGTGCCACTCCTCTTATCCCCCTTAAAAACAGGGGGCCTTTTTCACCCCTCCACTTT. It translates to CATPLIPLKNRGPFSPLHF.

This clonotype was counted ten times or more. This chain links TRBV18 with TRBJ1-2; 11 bases are shared with TRBD1. Per the germline V gene, CDR1 is KGHSH and CDR2 is LQKENI. The junction had 1 base not matched to a gene; V was cut back by 2 bases and J by 5 bases. The CDR3 runs to 14 residues. The CDR3 region has the DNA TGTGCCAGCTCACCAGGGACAGGGGGTTATGGCTACACCTTC. Its protein product is CASSPGTGGYGYTF.

This clonotype was observed a handful of times. This rearrangement joins TRBV9 to TRBJ2-3; D unresolved. Germline V gene data show CDR1 as SGDLS and CDR2 as YYNGEE. The CDR3 has 10 residues. V was pared by 3 bases and J by 6 bases, with 2 bases between. DNA for the CDR3: TGTGCCAGCAGCGAGGATACGCAGTATTTT. This codes for CASSEDTQYF.

In this sample, this clonotype turned up a few times. This chain joins TRBV6-1 and TRBJ2-2; D is unclear. The germline V and J ends were trimmed by 3 bases and 3 bases, with 8 bases remaining between them. This CDR3 spans 14 amino acids. In germline, CDR1 is MNHNS, CDR2 SASEGT. In DNA form, the CDR3 reads TGTGCCAGCAGTGAGGGGATGGACACCGGGGAGCTGTTTTTT. Translating it yields CASSEGMDTGELFF.

This clonotype was picked up a small number of times. J is TRBJ1-6 and V is TRBV5-5; TRBD1 agrees at 8 bases. The CDR3 covers 15 residues. The trim removed 0 bases at V and 10 bases at J, leaving 6 bases unmatched. Germline CDR1 is SGHKS and CDR2 is YYEKEE (reference sequence). CDR3: CASSLGTGSRSPLHF. Written as DNA, the CDR3 is TGTGCCAGCAGCTTGGGGACAGGGAGTAGGTCACCCCTCCACTTT.

V is TRBV14 and J is TRBJ1-6; D unclear. V lost 1 base to trimming and J lost 13 bases, with 8 bases between them. CDR1 and CDR2 from the germline V gene are SGHDN and FVKESK. The CDR3 loop spans 12 amino acids. CDR3 nucleotides: TGTGCCAGCAGCCAAGGACAACGTCCCCTCCACTTT. Translating gives CASSQGQRPLHF.

CDR3 amino acids: CASSCSAGGQPQHF. The CDR3 DNA sequence: TGTGCCAGCAGTTGCTCGGCGGGGGGACAGCCCCAGCATTTT. The chain recombines TRBV6-5 with TRBJ1-5; D is possibly TRBD1 (5 bases). CDR1 is MNHEY, CDR2 SVGAGI, per germline. V lost 4 bases and J 7 bases, leaving 14 bases between the germline ends. There are 14 residues in the CDR3.

In its sample, this clonotype was seen a few times. The V gene is TRBV4-1, the J gene TRBJ2-1, with unresolved D. Per the germline V gene, CDR1 is MGHRA and CDR2 is YSYEKL. The CDR3 spans 14 residues. V lost 1 base and J lost 9, with 13 bases in between. The CDR3: CASSQAITYGEQFF. The CDR3 bases are TGCGCCAGCAGCCAAGCCATTACATATGGTGAGCAGTTCTTC.

This clonotype was seen at least ten times. The rearrangement links TRBV29-1 to TRBJ2-3; 8 nucleotides agree with TRBD2. This CDR3 has 15 residues. Germline V gives CDR1 SQVTM, CDR2 ANQGSEA. Trimming cost V 6 bases and J 2 bases; bases outside gene matches: 10. CDR3 residues: CSVPGTRRATDTQYF. CDR3 nucleotides: TGCAGCGTCCCCGGGACTAGGAGGGCCACAGATACGCAGTATTTT.